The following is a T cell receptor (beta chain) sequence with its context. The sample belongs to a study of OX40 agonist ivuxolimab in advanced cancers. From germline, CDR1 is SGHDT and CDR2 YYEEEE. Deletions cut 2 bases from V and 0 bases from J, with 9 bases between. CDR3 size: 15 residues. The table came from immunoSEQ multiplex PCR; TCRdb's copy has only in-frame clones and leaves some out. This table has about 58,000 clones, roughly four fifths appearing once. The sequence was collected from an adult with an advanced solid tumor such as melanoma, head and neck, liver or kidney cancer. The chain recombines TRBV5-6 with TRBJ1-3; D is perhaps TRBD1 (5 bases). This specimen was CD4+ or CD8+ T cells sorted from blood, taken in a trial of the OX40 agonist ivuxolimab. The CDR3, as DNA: TGTGCCAGCAGCTTCTGGACAAACTCTGGAAACACCATATATTTT. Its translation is CASSFWTNSGNTIYF.